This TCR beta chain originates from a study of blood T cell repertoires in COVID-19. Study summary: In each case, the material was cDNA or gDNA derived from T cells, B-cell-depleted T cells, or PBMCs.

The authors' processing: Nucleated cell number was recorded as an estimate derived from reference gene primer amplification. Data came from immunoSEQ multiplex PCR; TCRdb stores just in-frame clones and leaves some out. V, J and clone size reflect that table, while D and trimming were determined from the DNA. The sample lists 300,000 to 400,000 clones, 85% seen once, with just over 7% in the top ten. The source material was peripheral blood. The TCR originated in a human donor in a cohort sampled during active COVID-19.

CDR3 residues: CASSRTGGFYYGYTF. The CDR3 DNA is TGTGCCAGCAGCCGGACAGGGGGATTTTACTATGGCTACACCTTC. V and J are TRBV3-1 (or the pseudogene TRBV3-2) and TRBJ1-2, with 10 bases lining up with TRBD1. The CDR3 spans 15 residues. Germline V lookup: CDR1 LGHDT, CDR2 YNNKEL (reference sequence). J lost 3 bases, V lost 4 bases, and 5 bases had no gene match.